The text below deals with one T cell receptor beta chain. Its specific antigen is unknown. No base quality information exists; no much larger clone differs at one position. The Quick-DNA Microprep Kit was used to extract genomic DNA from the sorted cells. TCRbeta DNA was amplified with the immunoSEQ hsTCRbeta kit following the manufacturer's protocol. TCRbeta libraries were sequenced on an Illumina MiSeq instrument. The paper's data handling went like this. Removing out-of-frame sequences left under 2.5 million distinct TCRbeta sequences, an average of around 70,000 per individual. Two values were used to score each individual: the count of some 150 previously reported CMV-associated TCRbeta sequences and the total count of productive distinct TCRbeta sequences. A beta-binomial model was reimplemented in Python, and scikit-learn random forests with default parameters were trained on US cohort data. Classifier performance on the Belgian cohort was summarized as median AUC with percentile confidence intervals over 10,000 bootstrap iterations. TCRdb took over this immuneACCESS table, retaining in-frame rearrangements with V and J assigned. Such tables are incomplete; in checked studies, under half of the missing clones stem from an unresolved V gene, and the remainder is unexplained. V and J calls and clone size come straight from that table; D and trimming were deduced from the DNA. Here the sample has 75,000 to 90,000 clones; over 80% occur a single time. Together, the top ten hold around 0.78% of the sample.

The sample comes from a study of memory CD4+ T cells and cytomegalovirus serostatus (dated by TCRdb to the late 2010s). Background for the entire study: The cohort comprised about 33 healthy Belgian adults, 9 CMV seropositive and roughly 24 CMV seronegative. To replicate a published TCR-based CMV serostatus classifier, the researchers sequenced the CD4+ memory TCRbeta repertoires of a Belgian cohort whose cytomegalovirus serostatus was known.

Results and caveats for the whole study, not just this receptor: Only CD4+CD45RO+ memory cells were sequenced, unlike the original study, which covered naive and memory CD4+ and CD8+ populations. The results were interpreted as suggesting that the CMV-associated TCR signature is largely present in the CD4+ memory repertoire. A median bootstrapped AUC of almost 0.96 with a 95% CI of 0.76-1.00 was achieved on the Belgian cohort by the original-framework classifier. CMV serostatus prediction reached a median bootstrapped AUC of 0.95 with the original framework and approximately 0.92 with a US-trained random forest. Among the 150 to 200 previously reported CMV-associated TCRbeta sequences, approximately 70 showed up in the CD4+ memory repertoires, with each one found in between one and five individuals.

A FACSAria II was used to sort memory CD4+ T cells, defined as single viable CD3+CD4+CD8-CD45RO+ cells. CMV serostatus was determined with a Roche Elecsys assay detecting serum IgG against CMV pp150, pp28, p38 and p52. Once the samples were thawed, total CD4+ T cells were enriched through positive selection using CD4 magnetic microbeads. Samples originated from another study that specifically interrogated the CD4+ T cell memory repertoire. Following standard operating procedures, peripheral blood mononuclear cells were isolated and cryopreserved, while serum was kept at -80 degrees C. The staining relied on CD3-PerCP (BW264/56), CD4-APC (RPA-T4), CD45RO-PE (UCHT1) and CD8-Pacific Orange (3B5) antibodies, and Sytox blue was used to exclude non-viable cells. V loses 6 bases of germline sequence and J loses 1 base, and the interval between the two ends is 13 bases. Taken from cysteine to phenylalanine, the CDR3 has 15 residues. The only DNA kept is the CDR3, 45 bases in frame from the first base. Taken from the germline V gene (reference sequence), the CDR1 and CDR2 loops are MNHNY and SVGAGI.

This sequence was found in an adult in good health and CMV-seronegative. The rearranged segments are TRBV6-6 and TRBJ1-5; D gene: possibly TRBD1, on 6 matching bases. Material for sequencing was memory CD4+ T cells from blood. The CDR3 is CASSRTGMSNQPQHF. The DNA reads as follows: TGTGCCAGCAGCCGCACAGGGATGAGCAATCAGCCCCAGCATTTT.